The clone carrying this TCR beta chain was seen only once. Its antigen is not identified. Trimming took off 1 base at V and 0 bases at J, with 7 bases between the two ends. Germline CDR1 is SGHTA and CDR2 is FQGNSA. The CDR3 runs 15 residues. Assay: immunoSEQ multiplex PCR; the TCRdb copy retains only in-frame clones and omits some. Here the sample spans 120,000 or so clones, around 90% being singletons. This sample is part of a study of radiotherapy plus CTLA-4 blockade in lung cancer. Study at large: Patients showed objective responses in 15% to 20% of cases and disease control in approximately 28%. Study-level points and caveats: Clones of tumor-derived TCRs expanded in blood after radiotherapy plus ipilimumab.

The TCR sequence derives from a human donor with non-small cell lung cancer that progressed on radiotherapy plus ipilimumab. The sample in question was peripheral blood, obtained from a patient treated with radiotherapy plus ipilimumab. The chain links TRBV7-2 to TRBJ1-5; TRBD1 is a possible D gene (5 bases). CDR3 loop: CASSLGQYSNQPQHF. CDR3 DNA: TGTGCCAGCAGCTTAGGACAGTATAGCAATCAGCCCCAGCATTTT.